Below are 6 T cell receptor beta chains sequenced from a single sample in a study of blood T cell repertoires in COVID-19. Using immunoSEQ multiplex PCR, the repertoire was profiled, and TCRdb retains in-frame clones only, with some absent. The repertoire holds tens of thousands of clones, with about 83% as singletons. The sequencing input was peripheral blood. The origin of the receptors is a man aged 30 to 39 with COVID-19, enrolled during active disease.

This clone was detected only a few times. The chain is built from TRBV5-4 and TRBJ1-6; D may be TRBD1 (5 bases). The V gene lost 4 bases and the J gene lost 8 bases, with 10 bases spanning the gap. Germline CDR1 SGHNT, CDR2 YYREEE (reference sequence). CDR3 length equals 13 residues. CDR3 region: CASSPSQDSPLHF. The CDR3 nucleotides are TGTGCCAGCAGCCCCTCACAGGATTCACCCCTCCACTTT.

The gene calls are TRBV5-1 and TRBJ2-5; D ambiguous. Germline V CDR1 and CDR2: SGHRS, YFSETQ. CDR3 length: 14 amino acids. The V gene lost 5 bases and the J gene lost 4 bases, with 15 bases spanning the gap. CDR3 DNA: TGCGCCAGCAGTGGAATGAGGAAAGCAGAGACCCAGTACTTC. Translated, it gives CASSGMRKAETQYF.

The chain recombines TRBV2 with TRBJ2-7, with 7 bases lining up with TRBD1. V lost 3 bases to trimming and J lost 6 bases; unmatched junction nucleotides: 8. The CDR3 consists of 14 residues. Germline CDR1 reads SNHLY; CDR2 reads FYNNEI. CDR3 bases: TGTGCCAGCAGTGAGATAAAGGGGGCTGGCGAGCAGTACTTC. Its protein product is CASSEIKGAGEQYF.

J is TRBJ2-5 and V is TRBV7-3; D might be TRBD1 (5 bases). The V gene lost 1 base and the J gene lost 5 bases, with 8 bases spanning the gap. This CDR3 contains 13 residues. CDR1 and CDR2 (germline): SGHTA, FQGTGA. The CDR3 here is CASSLMPGETQYF. The CDR3 coding sequence is TGTGCCAGCAGCTTAATGCCAGGGGAGACCCAGTACTTC.

The chain joins TRBV7-2 to TRBJ1-6; D call uncertain. CDR1 and CDR2 from the germline V gene are SGHTA and FQGNSA. This CDR3 is 13 amino acids long. Deletions cut 8 bases from V and 9 bases from J, with 14 bases between. The CDR3 spells CASGQEGVSPLHF. In nucleotides, the CDR3 is TGTGCCAGCGGGCAGGAAGGCGTTTCACCCCTCCACTTT.

This chain connects TRBV19 to TRBJ1-1; perhaps TRBD1 as D (5 bases). V was clipped by 7 bases and J by 2 bases, with 8 bases between them. Germline V CDR1 and CDR2: LNHDA, SQIVND (reference sequence). This CDR3 comprises 12 residues. The CDR3 DNA is TGTGCCAGTAATAGGGGAAACACTGAAGCTTTCTTT. Its translation: CASNRGNTEAFF.